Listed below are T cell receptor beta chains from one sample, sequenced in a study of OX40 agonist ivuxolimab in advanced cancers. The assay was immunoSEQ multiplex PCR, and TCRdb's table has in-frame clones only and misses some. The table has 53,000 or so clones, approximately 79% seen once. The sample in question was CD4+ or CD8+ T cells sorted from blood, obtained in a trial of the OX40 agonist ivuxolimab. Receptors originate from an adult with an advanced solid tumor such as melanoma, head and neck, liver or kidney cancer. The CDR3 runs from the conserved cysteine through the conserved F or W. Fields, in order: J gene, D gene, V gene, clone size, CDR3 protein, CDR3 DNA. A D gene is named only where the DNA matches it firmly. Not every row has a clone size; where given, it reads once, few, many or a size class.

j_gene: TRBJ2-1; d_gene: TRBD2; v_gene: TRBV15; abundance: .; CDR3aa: CATSEAGGDNEQFF; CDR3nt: TGTGCCACCAGCGAAGCGGGGGGAGACAATGAGCAGTTCTTC
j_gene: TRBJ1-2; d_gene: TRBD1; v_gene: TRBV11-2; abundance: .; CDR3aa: CASTLSGRDTGGHGYTF; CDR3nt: TGTGCCAGCACCCTATCCGGGAGGGATACAGGGGGCCATGGCTACACCTTC
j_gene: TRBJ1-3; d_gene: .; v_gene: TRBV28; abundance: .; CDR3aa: CASNPTGLVQGGNTIYF; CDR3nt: TGTGCCAGCAACCCGACCGGACTCGTTCAAGGGGGAAACACCATATATTTT
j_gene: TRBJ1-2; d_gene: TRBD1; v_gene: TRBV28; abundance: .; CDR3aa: CASSLERDRVNGGYTF; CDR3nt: TGTGCCAGCAGTCTCGAGCGGGACAGGGTCAACGGGGGCTACACCTTC
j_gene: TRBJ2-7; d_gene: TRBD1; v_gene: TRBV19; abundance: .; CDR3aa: CASSITGGAYEQYF; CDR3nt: TGTGCCAGTAGTATAACAGGGGGCGCGTACGAGCAGTACTTC
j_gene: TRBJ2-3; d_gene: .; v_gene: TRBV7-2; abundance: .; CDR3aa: CASSLARVGTDTQYF; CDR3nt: TGTGCCAGCAGCTTAGCTAGAGTAGGGACAGATACGCAGTATTTT
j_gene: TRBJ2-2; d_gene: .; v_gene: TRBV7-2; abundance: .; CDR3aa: CASSSGANTGELFF; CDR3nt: TGTGCCAGCAGCTCTGGGGCGAACACCGGGGAGCTGTTTTTT
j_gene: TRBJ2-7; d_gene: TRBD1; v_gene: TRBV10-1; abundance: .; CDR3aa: CASRRTGGYEQYF; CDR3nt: TGCGCCAGCAGAAGGACAGGGGGTTACGAGCAGTACTTC
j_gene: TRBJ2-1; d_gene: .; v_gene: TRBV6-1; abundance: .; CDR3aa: CASRESGYNEQFF; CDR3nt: TGTGCCAGCCGGGAATCGGGGTACAATGAGCAGTTCTTC
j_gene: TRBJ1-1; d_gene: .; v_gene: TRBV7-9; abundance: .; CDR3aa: CASSLEVRFTNTEAFF; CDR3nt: TGTGCCAGCAGCTTAGAAGTCCGGTTCACAAACACTGAAGCTTTCTTT
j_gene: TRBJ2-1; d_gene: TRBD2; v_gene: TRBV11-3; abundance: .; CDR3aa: CASSLRTSGYEQFF; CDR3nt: TGTGCCAGCAGCTTACGGACTAGCGGCTATGAGCAGTTCTTC
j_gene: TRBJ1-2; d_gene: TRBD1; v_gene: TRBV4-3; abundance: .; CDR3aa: CASSRTRTGGYYGYTF; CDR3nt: TGCGCCAGCAGCCGAACACGGACAGGGGGCTACTATGGCTACACCTTC
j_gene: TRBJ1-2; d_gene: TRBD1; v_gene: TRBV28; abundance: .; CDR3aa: CASRDRANYGYTF; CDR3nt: TGTGCCAGCAGGGACAGGGCCAACTATGGCTACACCTTC
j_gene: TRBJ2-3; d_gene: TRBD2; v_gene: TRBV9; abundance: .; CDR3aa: CASSVRDYQLDTQYF; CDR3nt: TGTGCCAGCAGCGTCCGGGACTACCAACTAGATACGCAGTATTTT
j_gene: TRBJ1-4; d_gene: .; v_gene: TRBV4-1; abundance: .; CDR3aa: CASSRTGAANEKLFF; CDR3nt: TGCGCCAGCAGCCGTACCGGTGCGGCTAATGAAAAACTGTTTTTT
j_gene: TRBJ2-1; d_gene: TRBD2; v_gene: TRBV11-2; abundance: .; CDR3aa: CASRLLLAGFIGEQFF; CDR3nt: TGTGCCAGCAGGCTCCTCCTAGCGGGATTTATAGGTGAGCAGTTCTTC
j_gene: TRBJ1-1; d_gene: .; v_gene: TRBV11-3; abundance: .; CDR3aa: CASSAEARTEAFF; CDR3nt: TGTGCCAGCAGTGCCGAGGCGAGGACTGAAGCTTTCTTT
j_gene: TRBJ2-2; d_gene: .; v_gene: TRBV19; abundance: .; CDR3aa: CASSVWVPGELFF; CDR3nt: TGTGCCAGTAGTGTGTGGGTGCCCGGGGAGCTGTTTTTT
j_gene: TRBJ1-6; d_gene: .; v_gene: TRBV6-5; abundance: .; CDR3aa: CASSSTVGRSPLHF; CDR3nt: TGTGCCAGCTCGAGTACAGTCGGGCGTTCACCCCTCCACTTT
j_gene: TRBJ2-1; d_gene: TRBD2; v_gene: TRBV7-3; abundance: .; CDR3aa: CASSLYPSGGIGYNEQFF; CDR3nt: TGTGCCAGCAGCTTATATCCTAGCGGAGGGATAGGCTACAATGAGCAGTTCTTC
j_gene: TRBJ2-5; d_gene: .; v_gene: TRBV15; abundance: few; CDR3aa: CATYLMGSQETQYF; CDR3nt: TGTGCCACCTATTTAATGGGGTCTCAAGAGACCCAGTACTTC
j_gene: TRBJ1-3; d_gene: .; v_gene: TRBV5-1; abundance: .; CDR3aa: CASSLAGTGNTIYF; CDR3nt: TGCGCCAGCAGCTTGGCCGGGACTGGAAACACCATATATTTT
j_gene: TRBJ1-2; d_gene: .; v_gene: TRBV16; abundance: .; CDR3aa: CASSPIGGGAEYGYTF; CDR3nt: TGTGCCAGCAGCCCTATCGGCGGGGGCGCGGAGTATGGCTACACCTTC
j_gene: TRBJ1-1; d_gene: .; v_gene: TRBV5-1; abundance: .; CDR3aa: CASSLAPQAAGEAFF; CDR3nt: TGCGCCAGCAGCTTGGCCCCACAGGCGGCTGGGGAAGCTTTCTTT
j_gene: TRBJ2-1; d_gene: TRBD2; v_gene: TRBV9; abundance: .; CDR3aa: CASSVGRLAGRGEQFF; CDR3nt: TGTGCCAGCAGCGTAGGGAGACTAGCGGGAAGGGGTGAGCAGTTCTTC
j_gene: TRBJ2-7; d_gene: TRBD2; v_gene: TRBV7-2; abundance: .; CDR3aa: CASSLVPGGITYEQYF; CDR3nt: TGTGCCAGCAGCTTAGTACCGGGAGGGATTACCTACGAGCAGTACTTC
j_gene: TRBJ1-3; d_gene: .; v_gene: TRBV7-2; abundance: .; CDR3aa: CASSPISQAGNTIYF; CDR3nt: TGTGCCAGCAGCCCAATTTCGCAGGCTGGAAACACCATATATTTT
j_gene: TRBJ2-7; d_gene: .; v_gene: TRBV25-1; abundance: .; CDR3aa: CASSHTGQGTYEQYF; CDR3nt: TGTGCCAGCAGTCACACCGGGCAGGGGACTTACGAGCAGTACTTC
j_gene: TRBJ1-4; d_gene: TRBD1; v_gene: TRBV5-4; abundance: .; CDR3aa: CASSYDRGQVYEKLFF; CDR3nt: TGTGCCAGCAGCTACGACAGGGGGCAAGTTTATGAAAAACTGTTTTTT
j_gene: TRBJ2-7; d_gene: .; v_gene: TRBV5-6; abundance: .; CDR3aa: CASSLAGKPPYYF; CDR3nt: TGTGCCAGCAGCTTGGCCGGTAAGCCCCCTTACTACTTC